The next 18 T cell receptor beta chains were all read from a single sample in a study of blood T cell repertoires in COVID-19. TCRdb keeps only in-frame clones here, not all; method: immunoSEQ multiplex PCR. Counted here are fewer than 350,000 clones, about nine tenths occurring once; the ten biggest clones make up about 6.8%. The material sequenced was peripheral blood. The receptors were sampled from a woman in her twenties or thirties with COVID-19, enrolled during active disease.

This clone showed up just once. The CDR3 spells CASSLYRGPANEQFF. In DNA, the CDR3 is TGTGCCAGCAGCTTATACAGGGGGCCTGCTAATGAGCAGTTCTTC. The chain joins TRBV11-2 to TRBJ2-1, with TRBD1 matching 9 bases. Germline loops: CDR1 SGHAT, CDR2 FQNNGV. This CDR3 comprises 15 residues. The V and J ends lost 2 bases and 7 bases, in that order; junction bases with no gene match: 6.

This clone was seen once. J is TRBJ1-1 and V is TRBV18, with TRBD1 matching over 8 bases. Germline V CDR1 and CDR2: KGHSH, LQKENI. V shed 6 bases and J 3 bases; nucleotides not matched to a gene: 6. The CDR3 contains 14 residues. The CDR3 DNA reads TGTGCCAGCTCGAGGACAGGGAGGGACACTGAAGCTTTCTTT. This gives the protein CASSRTGRDTEAFF.

The V gene is TRBV3-1 (or the pseudogene TRBV3-2), the J gene TRBJ2-2; possibly TRBD2 for D (6 bases). There are 13 residues in the CDR3. V lost 1 base and J 13 bases, leaving 13 bases between the germline ends. The germline gives CDR1 LGHDT, CDR2 YNNKEL (reference sequence). This CDR3 is CASSQATAGRLFF. The CDR3 DNA sequence: TGTGCCAGCAGCCAAGCTACGGCGGGACGGCTGTTTTTT.

The V and J genes are TRBV6-4 and TRBJ2-1, with D possibly being TRBD2 (6 bases). V was clipped by 5 bases and J by 4 bases, with 15 bases between them. The CDR3 is made up of 15 amino acids. Germline-derived CDR1 and CDR2 are MRHNA and SNTAGT. The CDR3 reads CASSLAPKGYNEQFF. The CDR3 DNA reads as TGTGCCAGCAGTCTAGCGCCCAAAGGGTACAATGAGCAGTTCTTC.

The CDR3, as DNA: TGTGCCAGCAGTTTAGTCCGTTATCAGCCCCAGCATTTT. Translated: CASSLVRYQPQHF. The V gene is TRBV28, the J gene TRBJ1-5; D gene ambiguous. In germline, CDR1 is MDHEN, CDR2 SYDVKM. This CDR3 has 13 amino acids. V gave up 2 bases and J gave up 5 bases, with 7 bases separating them.

This clone was found once. J is TRBJ2-7 and V is TRBV7-2, with 8 bases matching TRBD2. The CDR3 sequence is 14 residues long. Trimming removed 6 bases from V and 2 bases from J; junction bases left unmatched: 6. The germline gives CDR1 SGHTA, CDR2 FQGNSA. The CDR3 region is CASSSSGSTYEQYF. CDR3 nucleotides: TGTGCCAGCAGTTCTAGCGGGTCCACCTACGAGCAGTACTTC. Drawing the rest from reference TRBV7-2 and TRBJ2-7, the complete variable domain is GAGVSQSPSNKVTEKGKDVELRCDPISGHTALYWYRQSLGQGLEFLIYFQGNSAPDKSGLPSDRFSAERTGGSVSTLTIQRTQQEDSAVYLCASSSSGSTYEQYFGPGTRLTVT.

This chain links TRBV2 with TRBJ2-1, with 12 bases fitting TRBD2. Germline CDR1 is SNHLY and CDR2 is FYNNEI. The CDR3 length is 15 residues. V lost 4 bases, J lost 9 bases, and 7 bases stayed unmatched. The CDR3 loop reads CASSVLAGGTGEQFF. The CDR3 nucleotides are TGTGCCAGCAGTGTGCTAGCGGGAGGGACAGGTGAGCAGTTCTTC.

This chain links TRBV4-1 with TRBJ1-5; D is perhaps TRBD1 (6 bases). Germline lookup yields CDR1 MGHRA and CDR2 YSYEKL. CDR3 size: 17 residues. Trimming took off 4 bases at V and 0 bases at J, with 16 bases between the two ends. The CDR3, as DNA: TGCGCCAGCAGCCTCACAGGGACGTCATATAGCAATCAGCCCCAGCATTTT. It translates to CASSLTGTSYSNQPQHF.

V gene TRBV9 combines with J gene TRBJ2-1; 8 bases match TRBD2. The CDR3 spans 17 residues. Germline V gene data show CDR1 as SGDLS and CDR2 as YYNGEE. V gave up 4 bases and J gave up 0 bases; unmatched junction bases: 9. The CDR3 DNA reads TGTGCCAGCAGCCCCCCGGGACTAGTCGGCTCCTACAATGAGCAGTTCTTC. Protein: CASSPPGLVGSYNEQFF.

The genes are TRBV5-1 and TRBJ2-7; D possibly corresponds to TRBD2 (5 bases). This CDR3 spans 15 amino acids. Germline-derived CDR1 and CDR2 are SGHRS and YFSETQ. The V end was cut by 4 bases, the J end by 3 bases, with 17 bases between. The CDR3 DNA follows: TGCGCCAGCAGCCTACCCCCGGGAACTCACTACGAGCAGTACTTC. Its translation: CASSLPPGTHYEQYF.

This chain uses TRBV10-1 with TRBJ2-1; TRBD2 matches at 12 bases. This CDR3 spans 17 amino acids. Germline V lookup: CDR1 WNHNN, CDR2 SYGVQD (reference sequence). V lost 6 bases and J lost 2; bases outside the gene matches: 8. CDR3 region: CASSRLAGGSPYNEQFF. In DNA, the CDR3 is TGCGCCAGCAGCCGCCTAGCGGGAGGGTCCCCCTACAATGAGCAGTTCTTC.

The chain combines TRBV14 with TRBJ1-2; 8 nucleotides agree with TRBD1. The CDR3 is made up of 14 amino acids. Germline values: CDR1 SGHDN, CDR2 FVKESK. J lost 5 bases, V lost 4 bases, and 6 bases had no gene match. The CDR3, as DNA: TGTGCCAGCAGCCCTCGGACAGGGCCTTATGGCTACACCTTC. Translating gives CASSPRTGPYGYTF.

This clone has just one count. The chain couples TRBV2 to TRBJ2-1; D might be TRBD2 (5 bases). Germline CDR1 reads SNHLY; CDR2 reads FYNNEI. The ends were cut back, 8 bases at V and 3 bases at J, with 14 bases in the middle. This CDR3 is built from 14 residues. DNA for the CDR3: TGTGCCAGCGGAAGGCAGGCGGGCTACAATGAGCAGTTCTTC. Amino acids: CASGRQAGYNEQFF.

The chain combines TRBV27 with TRBJ1-2; a weak D match, TRBD1 (5 bases). The CDR3 contains 14 residues. Germline CDR1 MNHEY, CDR2 SMNVEV (reference sequence). Deletions cut 5 bases from V and 1 base from J, with 11 bases between. The CDR3 DNA reads TGTGCCAGCAGTACGACAGCATTTAACTATGGCTACACCTTC. Translated, it gives CASSTTAFNYGYTF.

This sequence joins TRBV4-2 and TRBJ2-7; 9 bases are shared with TRBD2. Germline V gives CDR1 LGHNA, CDR2 YNFKEQ. V was clipped by 0 bases and J by 5 bases; unmatched bases: 5. The CDR3 contains 15 residues. The chain's CDR3 is CASSQEAGGADEQYF. In DNA, the CDR3 is TGTGCCAGCAGCCAAGAGGCGGGGGGGGCCGACGAGCAGTACTTC.

This chain joins TRBV11-2 and TRBJ1-1, with D unclear. The CDR3 is 16 amino acids. Germline V gives CDR1 SGHAT, CDR2 FQNNGV. Between the trimmed V and J ends, which lost 4 bases and 2 bases, there was a span of 17 bases. The CDR3 sequence is CASSYQTVVGNTEAFF. In DNA form, the CDR3 reads TGTGCCAGCAGCTATCAAACAGTGGTAGGCAACACTGAAGCTTTCTTT.

The V gene is TRBV28, the J gene TRBJ1-2, with a possible D match to TRBD1 (5 bases). The CDR3 runs to 15 residues. The germline V gene encodes CDR1 MDHEN and CDR2 SYDVKM. Trimming pared 2 bases from V and 2 bases from J, leaving 12 bases between. The CDR3 DNA reads as TGTGCCAGCAGTTTACAGGGCCTGGGAAACTATGGCTACACCTTC. This sequence encodes CASSLQGLGNYGYTF.

The gene calls are TRBV24-1 and TRBJ2-1; 12 nucleotides agree with TRBD2. Germline loops: CDR1 KGHDR, CDR2 SFDVKD. The CDR3 extends over 16 amino acids. V was clipped by 3 bases and J by 7 bases; unmatched bases: 6. The CDR3 reads CATSDPTSGRLNEQFF. CDR3 DNA sequence: TGTGCCACCAGTGATCCCACTAGCGGGAGGTTGAATGAGCAGTTCTTC.